This T cell receptor beta chain was sequenced in a study of cytomegalovirus exposure and HLA in healthy donors. The PCR had 60 Vbeta and 13 Jbeta primers. The table came from immunoSEQ multiplex PCR; TCRdb's copy has only in-frame clones and leaves some out. This table has 180,000 or so clones, 80% to 90% appearing once. The germline V gene encodes CDR1 GTSNPN and CDR2 SVGIG (reference sequence). The length of the CDR3 is 13 residues. V shed 5 bases, J shed 10 bases, and the junction held 8 bases outside the gene matches. This chain links TRBV30 with TRBJ1-6; 7 bases fit TRBD1. The TCR was taken from a man aged 18 to 30 in good health and CMV-seropositive. Sequenced material: PBMCs. This chain's CDR3 is CAWQGGRNSPLHF. The CDR3 DNA is TGTGCCTGGCAGGGGGGAAGGAACTCACCCCTCCACTTT.